This T cell receptor (beta chain) comes out of a study of vaccination and CD4 T cells after COVID-19. Whole-study context: SARS-CoV-2, HCoV-NL63, HCoV-OC43 and HCoV-229E supplied the overlapping spike peptides used to stimulate cells.

Germline CDR1 is SGHVS and CDR2 is FQNEAQ. The length of the CDR3 is 14 residues. V was pared by 5 bases and J by 4 bases, with 14 bases between. Treatment noted: 10-day PBMC culture with coronavirus spike peptide pools or control peptides (ViraFEST assay). Samples of CD4+ T cells were obtained from the unexposed donor before the COVID-19 pandemic (2011-2018). The ViraFEST method relied on peptide pools to expand antigen-specific T cells, followed by TCR sequencing. Notes on this clonotype: Its antigen remains unknown.

Cultured CD4+ T-cell DNA underwent Oncomine TCR Beta short-read sequencing. Genomic DNA from cultured CD4+ T cells was extracted. Using its own MiXCR run on the PCR reads, TCRdb lists one record per CDR3 protein. The top ten hold roughly two fifths of the sample, which has around 6,100 distinct CDR3 sequences, 40% to 45% seen once. Study observations and caveats: From a median of roughly 20 to 40, SARS-CoV-2-reactive clonotypes increased, though not significantly.

This receptor was identified in a human donor in good health. Sequences were obtained from CD4+ T cells from blood, cultured in vitro. V gene TRBV7-8 combines with J gene TRBJ1-1; TRBD1 might be the D (6 bases). The CDR3 region has the DNA TGTGCCAGCAGCCGACGGGACACCTCCACTGAAGCTTTCTTT. This sequence encodes CASSRRDTSTEAFF.